This T cell receptor (beta chain) was retrieved from a study of blood T cell repertoires in COVID-19. Study overall: PBMCs, B-cell-depleted T cells, or T cells provided the cDNA or gDNA that made up the material.

Participant age was roughly 18 to 90 years, and participants resided in about two dozen US areas. Assignments of participants to cohorts depended upon their own reported clinical history. Measured with immunoSEQ multiplex PCR; TCRdb has only the in-frame clones, and not every one. Here the sample spans nearly 300,000 clones, roughly 86% being singletons. The table lists this clone with a count of one. The CDR3 length is 15 residues. V shed 3 bases and J 6 bases; nucleotides not matched to a gene: 9. Germline V lookup: CDR1 LNHNV, CDR2 YYDKDF (reference sequence). The V gene is TRBV15, the J gene TRBJ1-1; 8 bases are a match to TRBD1. This TCR came from a woman between 45 and 60 years old who had been exposed to COVID-19. Sequencing was done on a sample of PBMCs or T cells enriched from blood (not recorded which). As DNA, the CDR3 is TGTGCCACCAGCAGGCGGCGGCAGGGACAGGCTGAAGCTTTCTTT. The encoded protein is CATSRRRQGQAEAFF.